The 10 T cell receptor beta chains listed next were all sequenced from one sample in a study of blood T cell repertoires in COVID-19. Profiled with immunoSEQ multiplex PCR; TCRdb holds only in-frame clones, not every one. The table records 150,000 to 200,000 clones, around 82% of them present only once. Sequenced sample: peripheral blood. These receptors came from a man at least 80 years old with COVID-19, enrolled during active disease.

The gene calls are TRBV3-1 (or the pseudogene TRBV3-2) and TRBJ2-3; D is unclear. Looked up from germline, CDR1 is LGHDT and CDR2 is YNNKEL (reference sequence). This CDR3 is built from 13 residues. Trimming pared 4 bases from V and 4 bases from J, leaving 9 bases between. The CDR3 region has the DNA TGTGCCAGCAGCCCCCGCGGCCCAGATACGCAGTATTTT. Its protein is CASSPRGPDTQYF.

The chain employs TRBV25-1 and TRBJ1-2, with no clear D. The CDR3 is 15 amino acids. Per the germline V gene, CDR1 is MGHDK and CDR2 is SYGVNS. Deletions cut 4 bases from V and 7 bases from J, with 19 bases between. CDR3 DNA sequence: TGTGCCAGCAGTGCCCCGGGTAGAAGTGCTCGTGGCTACACCTTC. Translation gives CASSAPGRSARGYTF.

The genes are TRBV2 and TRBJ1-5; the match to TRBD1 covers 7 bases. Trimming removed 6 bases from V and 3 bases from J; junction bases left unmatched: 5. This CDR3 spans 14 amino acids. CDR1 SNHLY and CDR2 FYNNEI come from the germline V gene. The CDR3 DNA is TGTGCCAGCAGCGGACAGGCCCCCAATCAGCCCCAGCATTTT. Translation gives CASSGQAPNQPQHF. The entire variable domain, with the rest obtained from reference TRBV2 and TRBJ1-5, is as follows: EPEVTQTPSHQVTQMGQEVILRCVPISNHLYFYWYRQILGQKVEFLVSFYNNEISEKSEIFDDQFSVERPDGSNFTLKIRSTKLEDSAMYFCASSGQAPNQPQHFGDGTRLSIL.

The CDR3 nucleotides read TGTGCCAGCAGCCAAGAAATCCTGGGCCCCGAGCAGTACTTC. This codes for CASSQEILGPEQYF. The rearrangement uses TRBV3-1 (or the pseudogene TRBV3-2) and TRBJ2-7; no reliable D call. CDR3 length: 14 amino acids. The V gene's germline CDR1 is LGHDT and CDR2 YNNKEL (reference sequence). The V gene lost 0 bases and the J gene lost 6 bases, with 12 bases spanning the gap.

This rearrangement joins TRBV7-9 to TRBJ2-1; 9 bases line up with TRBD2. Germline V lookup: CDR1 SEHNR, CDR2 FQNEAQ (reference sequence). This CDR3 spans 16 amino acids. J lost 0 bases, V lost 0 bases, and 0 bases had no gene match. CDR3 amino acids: CASSLASGGSYNEQFF. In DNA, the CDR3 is TGTGCCAGCAGCTTAGCTAGCGGGGGCTCCTACAATGAGCAGTTCTTC. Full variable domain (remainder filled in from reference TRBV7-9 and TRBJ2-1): DTGVSQNPRHKITKRGQNVTFRCDPISEHNRLYWYRQTLGQGPEFLTYFQNEAQLEKSRLLSDRFSAERPKGSFSTLEIQRTEQGDSAMYLCASSLASGGSYNEQFFGPGTRLTVL.

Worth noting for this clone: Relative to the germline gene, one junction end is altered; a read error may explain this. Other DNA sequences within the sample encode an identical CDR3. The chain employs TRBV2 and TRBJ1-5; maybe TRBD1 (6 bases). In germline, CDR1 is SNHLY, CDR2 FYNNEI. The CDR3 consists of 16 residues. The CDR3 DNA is TGTGCCAGCAGTGAGCGACGGACAGCCAACAATCAGCCCCAACATTTT. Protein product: CASSERRTANNQPQHF.

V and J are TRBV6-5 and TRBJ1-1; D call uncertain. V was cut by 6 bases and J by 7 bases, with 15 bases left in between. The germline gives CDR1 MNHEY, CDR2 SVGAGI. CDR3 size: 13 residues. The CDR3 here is CASREVRASEAFF. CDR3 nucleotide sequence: TGTGCCAGCAGGGAGGTTCGAGCGAGTGAAGCTTTCTTT.

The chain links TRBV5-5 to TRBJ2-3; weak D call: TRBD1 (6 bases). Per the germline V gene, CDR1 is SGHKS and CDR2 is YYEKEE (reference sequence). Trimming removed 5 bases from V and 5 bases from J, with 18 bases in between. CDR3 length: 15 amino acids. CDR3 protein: CASRELDRPEDTQYF. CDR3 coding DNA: TGTGCCAGCAGGGAACTTGACAGGCCGGAAGATACGCAGTATTTT. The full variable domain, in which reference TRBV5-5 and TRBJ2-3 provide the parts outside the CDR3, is DAGVTQSPTHLIKTRGQQVTLRCSPISGHKSVSWYQQVLGQGPQFIFQYYEKEERGRGNFPDRFSARQFPNYSSELNVNALLLGDSALYLCASRELDRPEDTQYFGPGTRLTVL.

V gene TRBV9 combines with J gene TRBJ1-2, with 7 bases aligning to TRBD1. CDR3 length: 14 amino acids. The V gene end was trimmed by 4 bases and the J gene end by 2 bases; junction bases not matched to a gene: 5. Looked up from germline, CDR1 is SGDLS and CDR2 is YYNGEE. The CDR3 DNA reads TGTGCCAGCAGCAACCGGGACAGAAACTATGGCTACACCTTC. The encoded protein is CASSNRDRNYGYTF.

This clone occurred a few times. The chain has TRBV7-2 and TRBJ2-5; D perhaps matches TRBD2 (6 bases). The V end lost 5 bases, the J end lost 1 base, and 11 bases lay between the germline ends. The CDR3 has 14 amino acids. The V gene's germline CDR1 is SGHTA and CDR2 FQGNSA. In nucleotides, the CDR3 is TGTGCCAGCAGCCCCACAGCGGGCCAAGAGACCCAGTACTTC. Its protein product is CASSPTAGQETQYF.